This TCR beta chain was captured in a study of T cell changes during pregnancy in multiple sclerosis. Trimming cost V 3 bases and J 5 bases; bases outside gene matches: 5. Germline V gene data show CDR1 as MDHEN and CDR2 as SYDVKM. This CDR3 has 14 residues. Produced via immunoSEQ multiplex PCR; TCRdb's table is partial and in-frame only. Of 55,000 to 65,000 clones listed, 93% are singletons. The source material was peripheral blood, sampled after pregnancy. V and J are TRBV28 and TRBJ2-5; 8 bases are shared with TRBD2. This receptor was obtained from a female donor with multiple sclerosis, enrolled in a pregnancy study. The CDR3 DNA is TGTGCCAGCAGTTTCTTAGCGGGATCGGAGACCCAGTACTTC. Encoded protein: CASSFLAGSETQYF.